The 5 T cell receptor beta chains presented below share a single source sample, sequenced in a study of human T cells and chemical hapten exposure. From the RACE reads, TCRdb called clonotypes with MiXCR, one entry per CDR3 protein. The profile shows tens of thousands of distinct CDR3 sequences, 11% of them singletons. Specified time point: patch test 3, about 24 weeks after DPC sensitization. Treatment here: therapeutic diphenylcyclopropenone sensitization with weekly scalp DPC. The source was whole blood, collected in connection with sensitization to the hapten diphenylcyclopropenone (DPC). The receptors here all came from a woman between 50 and 59 years old with alopecia areata. Some clones in this sample may be carry-over from other donors' samples.

There are a few counts of this clonotype. The chain couples TRBV6-6 to TRBJ2-1, with 8 bases identical to TRBD2. Germline CDR1 and CDR2: MNHNY and SVGAGI (reference sequence). This CDR3 has 16 residues. With V trimmed by 0 bases and J by 4 bases, 5 bases remained unmatched. In DNA form, the CDR3 reads TGTGCCAGCAGTTACTCTAGCGGGGCCGTGTACAATGAGCAGTTCTTC. It specifies CASSYSSGAVYNEQFF.

The chain couples TRBV12-3 or TRBV12-4 to TRBJ1-1; D remains unclear. V shed 5 bases and J shed 0 bases, with 13 bases lying between them. The CDR3 covers 15 residues. The DNA for the CDR3 is TGTGCCAGCAGTCTTCTGGTGGCATTGAACACTGAAGCTTTCTTT. As protein: CASSLLVALNTEAFF.

This clonotype appeared a few times. The chain recombines TRBV27 with TRBJ1-1; the match to TRBD1 covers 11 bases. From germline, CDR1 is MNHEY and CDR2 SMNVEV (reference sequence). CDR3 length: 17 residues. J lost 1 base, V lost 2 bases, and 6 bases had no gene match. DNA of the CDR3: TGTGCCAGCAGTTTACGGACAGGGGGCGCCGGGAACACTGAAGCTTTCTTT. This encodes CASSLRTGGAGNTEAFF.

In its sample, this clonotype was seen many times. The chain has TRBV18 and TRBJ2-1; 10 nucleotides align to TRBD1. CDR1 is KGHSH, CDR2 LQKENI, per germline. Trimming took 3 bases from V and 7 from J; bases not matched to a gene: 3. The CDR3 runs to 14 residues. The CDR3 region is CASSPGQGINEQFF. DNA for the CDR3: TGTGCCAGCTCACCGGGACAGGGGATAAATGAGCAGTTCTTC.

The gene calls are TRBV7-2 and TRBJ1-6; TRBD1 aligns across 10 bases. The germline CDR1 and CDR2 sequences are SGHTA and FQGNSA. The CDR3 contains 17 residues. V lost 3 bases, J lost 6 bases, and 8 bases stayed unmatched. CDR3 coding DNA: TGTGCCAGCAGCTTTAAGACAGGGGGCAGCGGTAATTCACCCCTCCACTTT. Its protein is CASSFKTGGSGNSPLHF.